These T cell receptor beta chains were read from a single sample in a study of CD8+ T cells in alopecia areata. Measured with immunoSEQ multiplex PCR; TCRdb has only the in-frame clones, and not every one. The sample has some 88,000 clones, about 44% seen once; the top ten hold roughly a sixth. Here the sequenced sample was CD8+ T cells sorted from blood, taken at week 24, from a patient treated with tofacitinib. The receptors were gathered from a human donor with alopecia areata. Both conserved end residues are part of each CDR3. A D gene is named only where the DNA matches it firmly. Size is omitted from some rows. Given values are once, few, many or a class for expanded clones.

j_call: TRBJ2-1
clone_size: -
v_call: TRBV7-6
d_call: -
cdr3_nt: TGTGCCAGCAGCTTATGGGACTTCAACAATGAGCAGTTCTTC
cdr3_aa: CASSLWDFNNEQFF

j_call: TRBJ2-5
clone_size: few
v_call: TRBV28
d_call: TRBD2
cdr3_nt: TGTGCCAGCAGTCCTCTAGCGGAGCTCCAAGAGACCCAGTACTTC
cdr3_aa: CASSPLAELQETQYF

j_call: TRBJ1-1
clone_size: -
v_call: TRBV7-9
d_call: -
cdr3_nt: TGTGCCAGCAGCTTGGACTACACTGAAGCTTTCTTT
cdr3_aa: CASSLDYTEAFF

j_call: TRBJ2-3
clone_size: few
v_call: TRBV27
d_call: -
cdr3_nt: TGTGCCACCCGGACCCCCACAGATACGCAGTATTTT
cdr3_aa: CATRTPTDTQYF

j_call: TRBJ2-3
clone_size: -
v_call: TRBV4-2
d_call: -
cdr3_nt: TGTGCCAGCAGCCCTCAGCGGATAGATACGCAGTATTTT
cdr3_aa: CASSPQRIDTQYF

j_call: TRBJ2-3
clone_size: few
v_call: TRBV4-1
d_call: -
cdr3_nt: TGCGCCAGCAGCCAAGATCGGGCAGGGGTGGTCACAGATACGCAGTATTTT
cdr3_aa: CASSQDRAGVVTDTQYF

j_call: TRBJ1-2
clone_size: -
v_call: TRBV5-7
d_call: -
cdr3_nt: TGTGCCAGCAGCTTGGTGGGGTGCCGTGGCTACACCTTC
cdr3_aa: CASSLVGCRGYTF

j_call: TRBJ2-7
clone_size: -
v_call: TRBV5-1
d_call: TRBD1
cdr3_nt: TGCGCCAGCAGCCCGGGACAGGGGATATCGCGCGAGCAGTACTTC
cdr3_aa: CASSPGQGISREQYF

j_call: TRBJ2-3
clone_size: -
v_call: TRBV9
d_call: -
cdr3_nt: TGTGCCAGCAGCGTAGATCCAGGGGTAGCGAACGATACGCAGTATTTT
cdr3_aa: CASSVDPGVANDTQYF

j_call: TRBJ1-1
clone_size: -
v_call: TRBV9
d_call: -
cdr3_nt: TGTGCCAAGGGGGACACTGAAGCTTTCTTT
cdr3_aa: CAKGDTEAFF

j_call: TRBJ1-2
clone_size: -
v_call: TRBV6-1
d_call: TRBD1
cdr3_nt: TGTGCCAGCAGGGGAACAGGGGCCGATGGCTACACCTTC
cdr3_aa: CASRGTGADGYTF

j_call: TRBJ2-7
clone_size: few
v_call: TRBV7-9
d_call: -
cdr3_nt: TGTGCCAGTGGCAGGCTGTACAACGAGCAGTACTTC
cdr3_aa: CASGRLYNEQYF

j_call: TRBJ2-5
clone_size: -
v_call: TRBV6-5
d_call: -
cdr3_nt: TGTGCCAGCACCCAATCCGGTTCGACTCAAGAGACCCAGTACTTC
cdr3_aa: CASTQSGSTQETQYF

j_call: TRBJ2-7
clone_size: -
v_call: TRBV7-9
d_call: TRBD1
cdr3_nt: TGTGCCAGCAGCTCGACAGGGGGAACCTACGAGCAGTACTTC
cdr3_aa: CASSSTGGTYEQYF

j_call: TRBJ2-7
clone_size: few
v_call: TRBV29-1
d_call: -
cdr3_nt: TGCAGCGTTGTAGGGGGCTCCTACGAGCAGTACTTC
cdr3_aa: CSVVGGSYEQYF

j_call: TRBJ2-1
clone_size: -
v_call: TRBV29-1
d_call: TRBD2
cdr3_nt: TGCAGCGTTCTGGGACTAGCGGGCCAGGGGGACAATGAGCAGTTCTTC
cdr3_aa: CSVLGLAGQGDNEQFF

j_call: TRBJ2-7
clone_size: -
v_call: TRBV4-1
d_call: TRBD1
cdr3_nt: TGCGCCAGCAGCCAAAGGACAGGGGCCTCCTACGAGCAGTACTTC
cdr3_aa: CASSQRTGASYEQYF

j_call: TRBJ2-7
clone_size: -
v_call: TRBV5-1
d_call: -
cdr3_nt: TGCGCCAGCACCGGCCAGGGGGGCTCCTACGAGCAGTACTTC
cdr3_aa: CASTGQGGSYEQYF

j_call: TRBJ2-7
clone_size: -
v_call: TRBV29-1
d_call: -
cdr3_nt: TGCAGCGTTGAAATCGGAAACGAGCAGTACTTC
cdr3_aa: CSVEIGNEQYF

j_call: TRBJ2-7
clone_size: -
v_call: TRBV7-2
d_call: TRBD1
cdr3_nt: TGTGCCAGCACTGACAGGGGTAAACACGAGCAGTACTTC
cdr3_aa: CASTDRGKHEQYF

j_call: TRBJ2-7
clone_size: few
v_call: TRBV4-1
d_call: -
cdr3_nt: TGCGCCAGCAGCCAAGGTAGTAGTATCACCTACGAGCAGTACTTC
cdr3_aa: CASSQGSSITYEQYF

j_call: TRBJ2-2
clone_size: few
v_call: TRBV7-2
d_call: -
cdr3_nt: TGTGCCAGCAGCTTAGGCACCGGGGAGCTGTTTTTT
cdr3_aa: CASSLGTGELFF

j_call: TRBJ2-1
clone_size: -
v_call: TRBV19
d_call: TRBD1
cdr3_nt: TGTGCCAGTAGCCTGACAGGGAATGAGCAGTTCTTC
cdr3_aa: CASSLTGNEQFF

j_call: TRBJ2-6
clone_size: few
v_call: TRBV5-6
d_call: -
cdr3_nt: TGTGCCAGCAGCTTAGACGGTACGATTGCTGGGGCCAACGTCCTGACTTTC
cdr3_aa: CASSLDGTIAGANVLTF

j_call: TRBJ2-1
clone_size: -
v_call: TRBV14
d_call: -
cdr3_nt: TGTGCCAGCAGCCCAGACACCAACAATGAGCAGTTCTTC
cdr3_aa: CASSPDTNNEQFF

j_call: TRBJ2-7
clone_size: -
v_call: TRBV30
d_call: TRBD1
cdr3_nt: TGTGCCTGGAGCGCGGGACAGGGAGACGAGCAGTACTTC
cdr3_aa: CAWSAGQGDEQYF

j_call: TRBJ2-1
clone_size: -
v_call: TRBV7-9
d_call: -
cdr3_nt: TGTGCCAGCACCAACTCACCGTGGGATGAGCAGTTCTTC
cdr3_aa: CASTNSPWDEQFF

j_call: TRBJ2-5
clone_size: -
v_call: TRBV4-2
d_call: TRBD2
cdr3_nt: TGTGCCAGCAGCGAGGGACTAGCGGGAGCCTCGGCGCAGTACTTC
cdr3_aa: CASSEGLAGASAQYF

j_call: TRBJ2-7
clone_size: -
v_call: TRBV10-2
d_call: -
cdr3_nt: TGCGCCAGTGGACCGGGACCGCCCTACGAGCAGTACTTC
cdr3_aa: CASGPGPPYEQYF

j_call: TRBJ2-1
clone_size: -
v_call: TRBV2
d_call: TRBD1
cdr3_nt: TGTGCCAGCACCCACCCACAGGGGGCCGAGAATGAGCAGTTCTTC
cdr3_aa: CASTHPQGAENEQFF

j_call: TRBJ2-7
clone_size: few
v_call: TRBV14
d_call: -
cdr3_nt: TGTGCCAGCAGCCGAGACTACGAGCAGTACTTC
cdr3_aa: CASSRDYEQYF

j_call: TRBJ2-1
clone_size: few
v_call: TRBV7-2
d_call: -
cdr3_nt: TGTGCCAGCAGCTCAGGACGACCGAATGAGCAGTTCTTC
cdr3_aa: CASSSGRPNEQFF

j_call: TRBJ2-1
clone_size: -
v_call: TRBV20-1
d_call: -
cdr3_nt: TGCAGTGCCCGGGAACACAATGAGCAGTTCTTC
cdr3_aa: CSAREHNEQFF

j_call: TRBJ2-3
clone_size: -
v_call: TRBV5-4
d_call: -
cdr3_nt: TGTGCCAGCAGCTTGGTGTTTAGCGAGGGCACAGATACGCAGTATTTT
cdr3_aa: CASSLVFSEGTDTQYF

j_call: TRBJ2-5
clone_size: few
v_call: TRBV6-5
d_call: TRBD2
cdr3_nt: TGTGCCAGCTTAGTCGTAGCGGGAGGGGGAGAGACCCAGTACTTC
cdr3_aa: CASLVVAGGGETQYF

j_call: TRBJ1-2
clone_size: many
v_call: TRBV19
d_call: -
cdr3_nt: TGTGCCAGTAGTTATGGGAGAGCTGGCTACACCTTC
cdr3_aa: CASSYGRAGYTF

j_call: TRBJ2-7
clone_size: once
v_call: TRBV30
d_call: -
cdr3_nt: TGTGCCTGGAGTTCGGGGGCTCCGTACGAGCAGTACTTC
cdr3_aa: CAWSSGAPYEQYF